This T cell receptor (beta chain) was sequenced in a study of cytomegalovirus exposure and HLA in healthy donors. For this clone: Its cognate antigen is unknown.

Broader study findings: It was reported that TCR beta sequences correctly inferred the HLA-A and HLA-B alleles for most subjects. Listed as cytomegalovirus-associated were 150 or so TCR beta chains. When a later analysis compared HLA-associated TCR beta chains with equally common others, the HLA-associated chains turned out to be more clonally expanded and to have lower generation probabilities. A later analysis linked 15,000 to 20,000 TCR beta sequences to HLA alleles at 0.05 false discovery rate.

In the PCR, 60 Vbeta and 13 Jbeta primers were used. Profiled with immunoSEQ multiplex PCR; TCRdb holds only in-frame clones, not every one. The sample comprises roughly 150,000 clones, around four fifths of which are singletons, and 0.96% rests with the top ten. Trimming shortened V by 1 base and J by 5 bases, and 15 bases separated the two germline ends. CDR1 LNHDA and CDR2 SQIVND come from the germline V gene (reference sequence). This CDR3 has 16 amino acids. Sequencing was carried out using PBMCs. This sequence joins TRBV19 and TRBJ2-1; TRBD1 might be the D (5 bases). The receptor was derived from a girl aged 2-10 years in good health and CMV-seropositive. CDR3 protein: CASSIATGLMNNEQFF. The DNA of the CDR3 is TGTGCCAGTAGTATAGCCACAGGCCTGATGAACAATGAGCAGTTCTTC.